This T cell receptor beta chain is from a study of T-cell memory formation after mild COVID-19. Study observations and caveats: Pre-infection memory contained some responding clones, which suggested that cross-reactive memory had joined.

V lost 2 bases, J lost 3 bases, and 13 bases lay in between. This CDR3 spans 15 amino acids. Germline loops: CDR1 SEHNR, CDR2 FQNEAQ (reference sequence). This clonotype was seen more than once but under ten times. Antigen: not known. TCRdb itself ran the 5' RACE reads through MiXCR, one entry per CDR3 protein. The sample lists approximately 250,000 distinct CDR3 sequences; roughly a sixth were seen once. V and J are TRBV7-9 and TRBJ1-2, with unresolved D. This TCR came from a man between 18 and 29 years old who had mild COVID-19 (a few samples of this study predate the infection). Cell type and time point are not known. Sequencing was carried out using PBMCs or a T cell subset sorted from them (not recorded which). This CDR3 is CASSLNEGYDYGYTF. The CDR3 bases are TGTGCCAGCAGCTTAAATGAGGGTTATGACTATGGCTACACCTTC.